The 28 T cell receptor beta chains below were found in one sample sequenced in a study of shared clonotypes between healthy human individuals. Libraries were prepared by immunoSEQ multiplex PCR; TCRdb keeps only in-frame clonotypes and omits some of them. The sample has around 2.1 million clones, about 92% seen once. In the naive CD8 group, cells lacked CD45RO and were positively selected for CCR7, so terminally differentiated effector memory CD45RA+ cells were left out. Sequenced input: naive CD8+ T cells from PBMCs. These receptor sequences come from a man younger than 35 in good health. Some clones in this sample may be carry-over from other donors' samples.

The chain joins TRBV13 to TRBJ1-4; D is possibly TRBD1 (6 bases). The CDR3 is made up of 16 amino acids. Trimming left V 2 bases short and J 3 bases short, with 13 bases between. Germline V lookup: CDR1 PRHDT, CDR2 FYEKMQ (reference sequence). CDR3 DNA sequence: TGTGCCAGCAGCTTATCGGGGGGCTCCCCTAATGAAAAACTGTTTTTT. As protein: CASSLSGGSPNEKLFF.

The V and J genes are TRBV4-3 and TRBJ2-7; 8 bases line up with TRBD1. With V trimmed by 0 bases and J by 3 bases, 10 bases remained unmatched. The CDR3 has 17 residues. Looked up from germline, CDR1 is LGHNA and CDR2 is YSLEER. CDR3 protein: CASSQELIQGVRYEQYF. Here the CDR3 DNA reads TGCGCCAGCAGCCAAGAGCTGATACAGGGGGTGCGCTACGAGCAGTACTTC.

The V and J genes are TRBV29-1 and TRBJ1-1, with D possibly being TRBD1 (5 bases). Germline CDR1 SQVTM, CDR2 ANQGSEA. V lost 7 bases to trimming and J lost 11 bases, with 17 bases between them. This CDR3 spans 11 amino acids. The CDR3 DNA reads TGCAGCGCCGCCGACAGCGTTGACGCTTTCTTT. This encodes CSAADSVDAFF.

The V and J genes are TRBV15 and TRBJ2-2; D gene uncertain. The germline V gene has CDR1 LNHNV and CDR2 YYDKDF (reference sequence). The CDR3 has 17 amino acids. Trimming took 5 bases from V and 2 from J, leaving 18 bases between them. CDR3 protein: CATSARVGAVNTGELFF. The CDR3 DNA is TGTGCCACCAGCGCCCGGGTAGGAGCAGTAAACACCGGGGAGCTGTTTTTT.

This chain uses TRBV6-5 with TRBJ2-5; D is undetermined. This CDR3 is 14 amino acids long. V gave up 0 bases and J gave up 2 bases, with 7 bases separating them. Germline CDR1 and CDR2: MNHEY and SVGAGI. The CDR3 coding sequence is TGTGCCAGCAGTTACTCAGACGAACAAGAGACCCAGTACTTC. Encoded protein: CASSYSDEQETQYF.

The chain carries TRBV14 and TRBJ2-2, with a tentative D call TRBD2 (5 bases). V was shortened by 4 bases and J by 4 bases, with 10 bases between the two germline ends. From germline, CDR1 is SGHDN and CDR2 FVKESK. The CDR3 runs 14 residues. The CDR3 bases are TGTGCCAGCAGCCCCCTAGGGAGCACCGGGGAGCTGTTTTTT. Translation gives CASSPLGSTGELFF.

The chain links TRBV28 to TRBJ1-1; D remains unclear. The CDR3 is 13 amino acids. The germline V gene encodes CDR1 MDHEN and CDR2 SYDVKM. V lost 6 bases, J lost 4 bases, and 12 bases lay in between. The CDR3 DNA sequence: TGTGCCAGCAGCCGATCGAAGGCCACTGAAGCTTTCTTT. Translated, it gives CASSRSKATEAFF.

The rearrangement joins TRBV7-9 to TRBJ2-1; 8 nucleotides match TRBD2. CDR1 and CDR2 from the germline V gene are SEHNR and FQNEAQ (reference sequence). CDR3 length: 14 residues. Trimming removed 7 bases from V and 2 bases from J; junction bases left unmatched: 4. The CDR3 spells CASIRGRTYNEQFF. In DNA, the CDR3 is TGTGCCAGCATTCGCGGGAGGACCTACAATGAGCAGTTCTTC.

V usage is TRBV6-1 and J usage is TRBJ1-4; D not resolved. The CDR3 sequence is 14 residues long. V shed 0 bases and J shed 7 bases, with 9 bases lying between them. Per germline, CDR1 MNHNS and CDR2 SASEGT. CDR3 DNA: TGTGCCAGCAGTGAAGCAACAGCTAGTGAAAAACTGTTTTTT. Protein: CASSEATASEKLFF.

The chain joins TRBV10-3 to TRBJ2-3, with D possibly matching TRBD2 (6 bases). In germline, CDR1 is ENHRY, CDR2 SYGVKD. Trimming took off 3 bases at V and 7 bases at J, with 14 bases between the two ends. This CDR3 spans 14 amino acids. The CDR3 sequence: CAISDRDSGNTQYF. Here the CDR3 DNA reads TGTGCCATCAGTGATCGGGACTCTGGAAATACGCAGTATTTT.

The chain joins TRBV28 to TRBJ2-1; D not certain. CDR1 MDHEN and CDR2 SYDVKM come from the germline V gene. V was cut by 6 bases and J by 15 bases, with 24 bases left in between. CDR3 length: 14 residues. CDR3 DNA: TGTGCCAGCAGCGAAACTGGCCAGCCGAATTATCTGTTCTTC. It is translated as CASSETGQPNYLFF. Full variable domain (missing parts from reference TRBV28 and TRBJ2-1): DVKVTQSSRYLVKRTGEKVFLECVQDMDHENMFWYRQDPGLGLRLIYFSYDVKMKEKGDIPEGYSVSREKKERFSLILESASTNQTSMYLCASSETGQPNYLFFGPGTRLTVL.

The chain joins TRBV27 to TRBJ2-7; D may match TRBD1 or TRBD2 (5 bases each). The CDR3 is 13 amino acids. Germline V CDR1 and CDR2: MNHEY, SMNVEV (reference sequence). V lost 2 bases and J lost 5, with 10 bases in between. CDR3: CASSLPGSHEQYF. CDR3 DNA sequence: TGTGCCAGCAGTTTACCAGGGAGCCACGAGCAGTACTTC.

The genes are TRBV27 and TRBJ2-1, with D possibly being TRBD1 or TRBD2 (5 bases each). CDR1 is MNHEY and CDR2 is SMNVEV in the germline V gene (reference sequence). Trimming stripped 3 bases from V and 3 bases from J, with 12 bases between. This CDR3 comprises 15 residues. CDR3 DNA: TGTGCCAGCAGTTTGCAGGGTGGGGGCTACAATGAGCAGTTCTTC. It is translated as CASSLQGGGYNEQFF.

V is TRBV11-2 and J is TRBJ2-7, with 14 bases matching TRBD2. V was pared by 4 bases and J by 4 bases, with 6 bases of the junction left unmatched. Germline V gene lookup returns CDR1 SGHAT and CDR2 FQNNGV. CDR3 length equals 16 residues. The CDR3, as DNA: TGTGCCAGCAGCTCCGGGACTAGCGGGAGAGTGTACGAGCAGTACTTC. It encodes CASSSGTSGRVYEQYF.

The chain employs TRBV7-6 and TRBJ1-1; D gene uncertain. The CDR3 runs to 13 residues. V was cut by 4 bases and J by 7 bases, with 13 bases left in between. CDR1 and CDR2 (germline): SGHVS, FNYEAQ. CDR3 in DNA: TGTGCCAGCAGCTCGGGAAATATGGTTGAAGCTTTCTTT. This translates into CASSSGNMVEAFF. The full variable domain, completed using reference TRBV7-6 and TRBJ1-1, is GAGVSQSPRYKVTKRGQDVALRCDPISGHVSLYWYRQALGQGPEFLTYFNYEAQQDKSGLPNDRFSAERPEGSISTLTIQRTEQRDSAMYRCASSSGNMVEAFFGQGTRLTVV.

CDR3: CASSLVVAGGGYTF. CDR3 coding DNA: TGTGCCAGCAGCTTAGTGGTGGCGGGAGGTGGCTACACCTTC. This chain uses TRBV7-8 with TRBJ1-2; no clear D gene. CDR1 and CDR2 (germline): SGHVS, FQNEAQ. V dropped 1 base and J dropped 7 bases, with 13 bases sitting between them. The CDR3 runs 14 residues.

The chain combines TRBV7-9 with TRBJ2-7; D perhaps matches TRBD1 (5 bases). Germline CDR1 and CDR2: SEHNR and FQNEAQ (reference sequence). V dropped 10 bases and J dropped 2 bases, with 9 bases sitting between them. This CDR3 spans 11 amino acids. CDR3 sequence reads: CATLGAYEQYF. The CDR3 nucleotides read TGTGCCACCTTAGGGGCCTACGAGCAGTACTTC.

The chain carries TRBV7-6 and TRBJ2-7; 7 bases agree with TRBD2. Germline CDR1 SGHVS, CDR2 FNYEAQ. The junction had 4 bases not matched to a gene; V was cut back by 1 base and J by 4 bases. This CDR3 has 14 amino acids. The DNA of the CDR3 is TGTGCCAGCAGCTTAGGGGGACTACAATACGAGCAGTACTTC. This sequence encodes CASSLGGLQYEQYF.

This chain links TRBV27 with TRBJ2-4, with D tentatively TRBD2 (6 bases). Between the trimmed V and J ends, which lost 6 bases and 8 bases, there was a span of 17 bases. The germline gives CDR1 MNHEY, CDR2 SMNVEV (reference sequence). There are 14 residues in the CDR3. DNA of the CDR3: TGTGCCAGCAGCCCTCGTGCGGGGCTGGACATTCAGTACTTC. Translating gives CASSPRAGLDIQYF.

This clone was observed a handful of times. This chain links TRBV9 with TRBJ1-1; a weak D match, TRBD1 (6 bases). The ends were cut back, 0 bases at V and 1 base at J, with 13 bases in the middle. The CDR3 length is 16 residues. Germline V gives CDR1 SGDLS, CDR2 YYNGEE. The CDR3 protein is CASSVGIQGKNTEAFF. The DNA of the CDR3 is TGTGCCAGCAGCGTAGGAATACAGGGCAAGAACACTGAAGCTTTCTTT.

This clone was counted only a few times. The chain combines TRBV12-5 with TRBJ1-1; D is unresolved. CDR1 is LGHNT, CDR2 FRNRAP, per germline. The CDR3 sequence is 13 residues long. The germline V and J ends were trimmed by 7 bases and 1 base, with 10 bases remaining between them. The CDR3 loop is CASALAANTEAFF. Written as DNA, the CDR3 is TGTGCTAGTGCCCTGGCGGCGAACACTGAAGCTTTCTTT.

The rearrangement joins TRBV28 to TRBJ1-5; 7 bases agree with TRBD1. The CDR3 has 15 amino acids. Trimming cost V 5 bases and J 1 base; bases outside gene matches: 5. Per the germline V gene, CDR1 is MDHEN and CDR2 is SYDVKM. The CDR3 DNA sequence: TGTGCCAGCAGTACCGACAGGGAGAGCAATCAGCCCCAGCATTTT. It translates to CASSTDRESNQPQHF. Together with reference TRBV28 and TRBJ1-5, the CDR3 gives the full variable domain: DVKVTQSSRYLVKRTGEKVFLECVQDMDHENMFWYRQDPGLGLRLIYFSYDVKMKEKGDIPEGYSVSREKKERFSLILESASTNQTSMYLCASSTDRESNQPQHFGDGTRLSIL.

The gene calls are TRBV29-1 and TRBJ2-7, with TRBD2 matching 7 bases. Germline CDR1 SQVTM, CDR2 ANQGSEA. The V gene end was trimmed by 2 bases and the J gene end by 0 bases; junction bases not matched to a gene: 7. This CDR3 is 15 amino acids long. CDR3 DNA sequence: TGCAGCGTTGAACAGGCTAGCGGAGTCTCCTACGAGCAGTACTTC. Encoded protein: CSVEQASGVSYEQYF.

The chain employs TRBV11-2 and TRBJ2-3, with D possibly matching TRBD1 (6 bases). Germline V gives CDR1 SGHAT, CDR2 FQNNGV. V was clipped by 3 bases and J by 2 bases, with 9 bases between them. There are 14 residues in the CDR3. The CDR3 loop reads CASSLRTDTDTQYF. The CDR3 region has the DNA TGTGCCAGCAGCTTGAGGACAGACACAGATACGCAGTATTTT.

The V gene is TRBV10-3, the J gene TRBJ2-2; D not resolved. Germline CDR1 is ENHRY and CDR2 is SYGVKD. This CDR3 is 12 amino acids long. Trimming left V 2 bases short and J 7 bases short, with 5 bases between. The CDR3 region has the DNA TGTGCCATCAGTGAGGGTTTCGGGGAGCTGTTTTTT. It translates to CAISEGFGELFF.

CDR3 bases: TGTGCCAGCAGTTTATCTAGCGGGAACACCGGGGAGCTGTTTTTT. This codes for CASSLSSGNTGELFF. The J gene is TRBJ2-2, the V gene TRBV27; tentative D call: TRBD2 (6 bases). The CDR3 runs to 15 residues. CDR1 and CDR2 (germline): MNHEY, SMNVEV (reference sequence). Between the trimmed V and J ends, which lost 0 bases and 1 base, there was a span of 6 bases.

This chain connects TRBV27 to TRBJ1-5; no definite D call. The CDR3 is 13 residues long. Germline CDR1 reads MNHEY; CDR2 reads SMNVEV (reference sequence). V was trimmed by 6 bases and J by 9 bases, leaving 15 bases between them. As DNA, the CDR3 is TGTGCCAGCAGCAGCAGTGGCGCGGGGCCCCAGCATTTT. Its translation: CASSSSGAGPQHF.

The chain couples TRBV28 to TRBJ2-3; D gene unclear. This CDR3 comprises 16 residues. CDR1 and CDR2 (germline): MDHEN, SYDVKM. Trimming shortened V by 5 bases and J by 1 base, and 16 bases separated the two germline ends. CDR3 nucleotides: TGTGCCAGCAGTCCACCGGGCCAAGTAGGCACAGATACGCAGTATTTT. It specifies CASSPPGQVGTDTQYF.